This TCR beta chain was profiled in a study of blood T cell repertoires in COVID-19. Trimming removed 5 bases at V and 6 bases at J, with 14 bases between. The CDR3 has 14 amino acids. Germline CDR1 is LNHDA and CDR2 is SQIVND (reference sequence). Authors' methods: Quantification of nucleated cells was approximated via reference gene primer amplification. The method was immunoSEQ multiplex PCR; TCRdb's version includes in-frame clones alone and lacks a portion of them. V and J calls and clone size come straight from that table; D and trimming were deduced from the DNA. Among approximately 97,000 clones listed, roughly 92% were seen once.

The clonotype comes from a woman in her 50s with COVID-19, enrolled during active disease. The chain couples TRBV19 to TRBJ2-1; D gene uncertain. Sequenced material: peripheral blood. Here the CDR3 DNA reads TGTGCCAGTAGTCCCCTCTCTAGATCCAATGAGCAGTTCTTC. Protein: CASSPLSRSNEQFF.